This TCR beta chain was documented in a study of T cells in Graves' hyperthyroidism and ophthalmopathy. Researchers amplified the TCR beta CDR3 regions from RNA transcripts. First-round RT-PCR with HTBI primers amplified the TCR CDR3 region. Each CDR3 protein gets one entry after TCRdb re-called the multiplex PCR reads with MiXCR. The sample lists around 610,000 distinct CDR3 sequences, approximately 15% seen once, with about 3.9% in the top ten. This clonotype was detected ten times or more. Trimming removed 2 bases from V and 2 bases from J; junction bases left unmatched: 5. From germline, CDR1 is SGHRS and CDR2 YFSETQ. This CDR3 has 15 residues.

The chain couples TRBV5-1 to TRBJ1-1, with 8 bases lining up with TRBD1. This receptor was identified in a woman aged 40 to 49 with Graves' ophthalmopathy. Sequencing input: blood. CDR3: CASSLETGANTEAFF. DNA of the CDR3: TGCGCCAGCAGCTTAGAGACAGGGGCTAACACTGAAGCTTTCTTT. Based on the CDR3 plus reference TRBV5-1 and TRBJ1-1, the full variable domain is KAGVTQTPRYLIKTRGQQVTLSCSPISGHRSVSWYQQTPGQGLQFLFEYFSETQRNKGNFPGRFSGRQFSNSRSEMNVSTLELGDSALYLCASSLETGANTEAFFGQGTRLTVV.